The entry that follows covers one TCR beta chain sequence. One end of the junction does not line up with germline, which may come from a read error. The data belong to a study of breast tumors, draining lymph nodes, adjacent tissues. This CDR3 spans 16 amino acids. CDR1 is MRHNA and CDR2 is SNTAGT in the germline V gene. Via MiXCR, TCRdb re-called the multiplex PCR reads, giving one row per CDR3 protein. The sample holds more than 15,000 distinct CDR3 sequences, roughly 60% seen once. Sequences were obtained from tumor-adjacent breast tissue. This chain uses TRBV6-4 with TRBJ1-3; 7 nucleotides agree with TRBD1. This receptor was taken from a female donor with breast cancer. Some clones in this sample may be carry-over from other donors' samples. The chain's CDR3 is CASSYSTGVSGNTIYF. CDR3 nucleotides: TGTGCCAGCAGTTACTCTACAGGGGTTTCTGGAAACACCATATATTTT.